This T cell receptor (beta chain) was observed in a study of T cell changes during pregnancy in multiple sclerosis. Sequencing used immunoSEQ multiplex PCR; TCRdb keeps in-frame clones, though not all of them. The sample comprises tens of thousands of clones, about nine tenths of which are singletons, and roughly 1.4% rests with the top ten. The germline CDR1 and CDR2 sequences are SQVTM and ANQGSEA. The CDR3 consists of 14 residues. Sequencing used peripheral blood, obtained in the third trimester of pregnancy. The chain recombines TRBV29-1 with TRBJ2-3; 9 positions match TRBD1. This clonotype originated in a female donor with multiple sclerosis, enrolled in a pregnancy study. The CDR3 is CSAVRDRDTDTQYF. CDR3 nucleotide sequence: TGCAGTGCAGTAAGGGACAGGGACACAGATACGCAGTATTTT.